This T cell receptor beta chain is drawn from a study of T cell repertoires in cytomegalovirus infection. TCRdb recomputed calls from the reads with MiXCR, one row per CDR3 protein. The repertoire has about half a million distinct CDR3 sequences, roughly a third of them found once; the top ten carry about a sixth. Turning to this clonotype: Its cognate antigen is unknown.

The CDR3 has 17 residues. Germline V gives CDR1 MDHEN, CDR2 SYDVKM. The ends were cut back, 7 bases at V and 0 bases at J, with 19 bases in the middle. The J gene is TRBJ2-1, the V gene TRBV28; D possibly corresponds to TRBD2 (6 bases). The sequence came from a human donor in good health (CMV status not recorded). Some clones in this sample may be carry-over from other donors' samples. The specimen was cultured PBMCs, collected from culture after CMV antigen stimulation. Here the CDR3 reads CASTFPGRRDSYNEQFF. The CDR3 coding sequence is TGTGCCAGCACCTTCCCGGGGCGGCGGGACTCCTACAATGAGCAGTTCTTC.